These 5 T cell receptor beta chains were all obtained from the same sample, sequenced in a study of blood T cell repertoires in COVID-19. Method: immunoSEQ multiplex PCR; TCRdb's copy keeps in-frame clones and lacks some. The sample consists of roughly 90,000 clones, under 90% of them appearing once. The specimen sequenced was peripheral blood. These receptors were collected from a human donor with active COVID-19. The donor label of this sample is uncertain.

The V gene is TRBV7-3, the J gene TRBJ2-1, with D maybe TRBD1 (6 bases). Germline CDR1 and CDR2: SGHTA and FQGTGA. Trimming shortened V by 5 bases and J by 7 bases, and 18 bases separated the two germline ends. The CDR3 runs 15 residues. The DNA of the CDR3 is TGTGCCAGCAGCCTCGATCAGGGGCGATTGAATGAGCAGTTCTTC. Translated: CASSLDQGRLNEQFF.

The chain couples TRBV5-6 to TRBJ1-2, with D hard to call. Deletions cut 5 bases from V and 3 bases from J, with 14 bases between. This CDR3 has 14 amino acids. The V gene's germline CDR1 is SGHDT and CDR2 YYEEEE. The CDR3 loop is CASSHPGSHYGYTF. CDR3 bases: TGTGCCAGCAGTCATCCCGGGAGCCACTATGGCTACACCTTC.

This clone appeared a single time. The chain is built from TRBV4-1 and TRBJ2-5, with 7 positions matching TRBD1. Germline CDR1 MGHRA, CDR2 YSYEKL. J lost 5 bases, V lost 4 bases, and 19 bases had no gene match. This CDR3 is 18 amino acids long. Written as DNA, the CDR3 is TGCGCCAGCAGCCCCCGTATTTTAGACAGGGACAGTTTTGAGACCCAGTACTTC. Amino acid sequence: CASSPRILDRDSFETQYF.

The chain joins TRBV5-1 to TRBJ2-5, with D perhaps TRBD2 (5 bases). The germline CDR1 and CDR2 sequences are SGHRS and YFSETQ. The V end lost 0 bases, the J end lost 5 bases, and 11 bases lay between the germline ends. The CDR3 sequence is 14 residues long. CDR3 bases: TGCGCCAGCAGCTTGGTCCCGGGGATGGAGACCCAGTACTTC. As protein: CASSLVPGMETQYF.

The V gene is TRBV7-2, the J gene TRBJ1-2, with a tentative D call TRBD1 (5 bases). V was trimmed by 3 bases and J by 8 bases, leaving 19 bases between them. Germline CDR1 is SGHTA and CDR2 is FQGNSA. This CDR3 region has 15 residues. The CDR3 DNA is TGTGCCAGCAGCTTGCATACCTCATCCAAGGGGGGCTACACCTTC. Protein sequence: CASSLHTSSKGGYTF. The whole variable domain, filled in from reference TRBV7-2 and TRBJ1-2, reads GAGVSQSPSNKVTEKGKDVELRCDPISGHTALYWYRQSLGQGLEFLIYFQGNSAPDKSGLPSDRFSAERTGGSVSTLTIQRTQQEDSAVYLCASSLHTSSKGGYTFGSGTRLTVV.